This TCR beta chain originates from a study of blood T cell repertoires in COVID-19 (dated by TCRdb to about 2020). Notes on the research overall: Samples covering the acute and convalescent phases of COVID-19 were provided by collaborators in the United States, Italy and Spain. The prospective study material was composed of cDNA or gDNA derived from T cells, B-cell-depleted T cells, or PBMCs. Deeply sampled blood TCRbeta repertoires from subjects exposed to, actively infected with, or recovered from COVID-19 were included in the dataset. The repertoires were made available in a free public database intended to serve as a resource for research on the immune response to SARS-CoV-2. The samples were drawn from two sources: the first 160 participants of the ongoing ImmuneRACE study, and over 1,000 subjects contributed by 6 global collaborators. Sample metadata almost always included a de-identified subject ID, COVID-19 status, age in years and sex. Where available, HLA class I and class II types were obtained from metadata supplied by the sample provider rather than from assay-based typing.

TCRbeta CDR3 regions were amplified from genomic DNA by means of the immunoSEQ Assay, a bias-controlled multiplex PCR. The paper's processing steps were these. The number of nucleated cells in each sample was estimated by amplification of reference gene primers within the assay. To quantify the absolute abundance of each unique TCRbeta CDR3 rearrangement, sequence reads were collapsed and filtered. For each sample, productive Simpson clonality was calculated by taking the square root of Simpson's diversity index across productive rearrangements. The table comes from immuneACCESS by way of TCRdb, which keeps in-frame sequences with V and J called. Part of the clones is missing from these tables; in studies checked, under half for an unresolved V gene and the rest for unknown reasons. The V and J calls and the clone size are those of that table, but D and trimming were determined from the DNA. This sample holds around 200,000 clones; nearly 90% were observed only once. Around 0.63% of the sample belongs to the ten largest clones.

General study outcomes and caveats: The quantity of clinical and demographic metadata differed by source and by participant and was supplied without curation.

The CDR3 numbers 15 residues from cysteine through phenylalanine. CDR3 DNA only is kept here, 45 bases in frame from base 1. Trimming leaves V shorter by 4 bases and J shorter by 5 bases, with the junction holding 5 bases beyond the gene matches. Via the germline V gene, CDR1 is SGDLS and CDR2 YYNGEE. A note on this clone: The antigen it binds to is not known. The input lacks base qualities; no much larger clone sits a single base away.

Collaborating institutions collected whole blood in K2EDTA tubes following their own protocols. For TCRbeta analysis, collaborators shipped samples as frozen whole blood, isolated PBMCs, or DNA extracted from either of those sample types. This TCR was sampled from a man aged 45-60 years with acute or convalescent COVID-19. Input material: peripheral blood. The chain links TRBV9 with TRBJ2-5; 13 nucleotides in the junction match TRBD2. For the CDR3, the sequence is CASSTSGRAGETQYF. The nucleotide sequence is TGTGCCAGCAGCACTAGCGGGAGGGCCGGGGAGACCCAGTACTTC.